The clone carrying this TCR beta chain was seen a single time. This specimen belongs to a study of T cell responses to AZD1222 COVID-19 vaccine. Produced via immunoSEQ multiplex PCR; TCRdb's table is partial and in-frame only. The sample includes under 150,000 clones, 88% of them seen just once. The clonotype originates from an adult who received the AZD1222 COVID-19 vaccine. The sample was peripheral blood, taken 28 days after the second AZD1222 dose.

The CDR3 DNA is TGTGCCAGCAGCCAAGACGCATATCAGCCCCAGCATTTT. Protein product: CASSQDAYQPQHF. This sequence joins TRBV14 and TRBJ1-5; the D is unclear. Trimming took 0 bases from V and 5 from J, leaving 5 bases between them. Germline CDR1 and CDR2: SGHDN and FVKESK. The CDR3 is 13 amino acids.